A selection of T cell receptor beta chains follows, all from one sample in a study of cytomegalovirus exposure and HLA in healthy donors. TCRdb keeps only in-frame clones here, not all; method: immunoSEQ multiplex PCR. The table has 150,000 to 200,000 clones, about 70% seen once. Sequencing used PBMCs. The receptors were gathered from a male donor in good health and CMV-seronegative. CDR3s include the opening cysteine and the closing phenylalanine or tryptophan. Expanded clones get a size class; other rows say once, few or many, or leave the size out.

v_call	clone_size	j_call	cdr3_length	cdr3_aa
TRBV19	.	TRBJ1-4	15	CASRTPTPGGEKLFF
TRBV7-9	.	TRBJ2-1	14	CASSLVEVLTEQFF
TRBV5-1	once	TRBJ2-7	16	CASSLVRTQGTYEQYF
TRBV4-3	.	TRBJ2-1	15	CARSQENSLYNEQFF
TRBV25-1	.	TRBJ1-1	13	CASSPDSYTEAFF
TRBV6-5	.	TRBJ1-3	15	CASSPTQGTGNTIYF
TRBV13	few	TRBJ1-3	16	CASSLGQGVTRNTIYF
TRBV19	.	TRBJ1-6	18	CASKGSRGAANRNSPLHF
TRBV5-4	.	TRBJ1-6	17	CASSPGGARRYNSPLHF
TRBV4-3	few	TRBJ1-1	15	CASSHATGGGTEAFF
TRBV20-1	.	TRBJ2-7	11	CSAREGYEQYF
TRBV19	few	TRBJ2-6	15	CASSNLAAGANVLTF
TRBV7-2	.	TRBJ2-7	15	CASSSQGASSYEQYF
TRBV7-2	.	TRBJ2-1	16	CASSFSGTLPYNEQFF
TRBV29-1	few	TRBJ1-2	13	CSVDARGNYGYTF